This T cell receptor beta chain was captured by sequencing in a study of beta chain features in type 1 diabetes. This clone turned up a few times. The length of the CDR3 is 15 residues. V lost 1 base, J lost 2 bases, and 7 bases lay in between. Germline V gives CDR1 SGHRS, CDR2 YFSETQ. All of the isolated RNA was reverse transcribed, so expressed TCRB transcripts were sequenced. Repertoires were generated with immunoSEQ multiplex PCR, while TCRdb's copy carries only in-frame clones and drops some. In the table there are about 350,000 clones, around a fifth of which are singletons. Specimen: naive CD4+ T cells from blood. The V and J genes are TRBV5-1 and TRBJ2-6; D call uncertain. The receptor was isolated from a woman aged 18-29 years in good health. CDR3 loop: CASSLQVTGANVLTF. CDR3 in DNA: TGCGCCAGCAGCTTGCAGGTTACTGGGGCCAACGTCCTGACTTTC.